This is a list of T cell receptor beta chains from one sample in a study of molecular identifiers for immune sequencing clone quantification. TCRdb processed the PCR reads anew with MiXCR; each CDR3 protein has one entry. The repertoire holds more than 450,000 distinct CDR3 sequences, with about a quarter as singletons. Sequenced sample: naive CD8+ T cells from blood, with Jurkat cell RNA spiked in. Every receptor here comes from a human donor in good health. Some libraries in this study had Jurkat cell RNA spiked in. The CDR3 runs from the conserved cysteine through the conserved F or W. The D gene is left open where the match is weak. Clone size, where shown, is once, few, many, or a class for clones that have expanded.

d_gene	v_gene	abundance	j_gene	CDR3aa	CDR3nt
-	TRBV7-9	many	TRBJ1-5	CASSLGGRGNQPQHF	TGTGCCAGCAGCTTAGGTGGCAGGGGAAATCAGCCCCAGCATTTT
TRBD1	TRBV19	-	TRBJ2-4	CASSDRDRGSRDIQYF	TGTGCCAGTAGTGACCGGGACAGGGGAAGTAGGGACATTCAGTACTTC
TRBD1	TRBV23-1	-	TRBJ1-2	CASTGQGNYGYTF	TGCGCCAGCACCGGACAGGGAAACTATGGCTACACCTTC
-	TRBV11-2	many	TRBJ2-3	CASSLVGDTDTQYF	TGTGCCAGCAGCTTAGTCGGAGACACAGATACGCAGTATTTT
TRBD1	TRBV6-2/TRBV6-3	few	TRBJ2-7	CASRPMGQGHYEQYF	TGTGCCAGCAGGCCAATGGGACAGGGCCACTACGAGCAGTACTTC
-	TRBV20-1	-	TRBJ1-5	CSARDRSSNQPQHF	TGCAGTGCTAGGGATAGAAGTAGCAATCAGCCCCAGCATTTT
TRBD1	TRBV4-3	many	TRBJ1-3	CASSLGTDNTIYF	TGCGCCAGCAGCTTAGGGACAGACAACACCATATATTTT
TRBD2	TRBV14	-	TRBJ2-1	CASSLSGILYEQFF	TGTGCCAGCAGCCTAAGCGGGATTTTGTATGAGCAGTTCTTC
-	TRBV24-1	-	TRBJ2-2	CATSDLSSGELFF	TGTGCCACCAGTGACCTGAGTTCCGGGGAGCTGTTTTTT
TRBD1	TRBV12-3/TRBV12-4	many	TRBJ2-5	CASSLHRGRQETQYF	TGTGCCAGCAGTTTACACAGGGGTCGCCAAGAGACCCAGTACTTC
TRBD2	TRBV7-9	few	TRBJ2-3	CASTYQGGGITDTQYF	TGTGCCAGCACCTACCAAGGCGGGGGAATCACAGATACGCAGTATTTT
-	TRBV13	many	TRBJ1-4	CASSVVEGPTNEKLFF	TGTGCCAGCAGCGTCGTGGAGGGCCCGACTAATGAAAAACTGTTTTTT
TRBD2	TRBV7-2	-	TRBJ2-3	CASSLTGTSGRDTQYF	TGTGCCAGCAGCTTGACTGGGACTAGCGGGAGGGATACGCAGTATTTT
-	TRBV4-3	-	TRBJ1-6	CASSPHSRGKNNSPLHF	TGCGCCAGCAGCCCCCATTCTAGGGGAAAAAATAATTCACCCCTCCACTTT
TRBD2	TRBV28	few	TRBJ2-3	CASSLSLTSASGTLGDTQYF	TGTGCCAGCAGTTTATCCCTCACTTCGGCTAGCGGGACATTGGGGGATACGCAGTATTTT
TRBD1	TRBV27	many	TRBJ2-1	CASSPGTGLQYNEQFF	TGTGCCAGCAGTCCCGGGACAGGTTTGCAATACAATGAGCAGTTCTTC
-	TRBV9	many	TRBJ1-1	CASSVGAAMNTEAFF	TGTGCCAGCAGCGTAGGAGCGGCCATGAACACTGAAGCTTTCTTT
-	TRBV7-9	-	TRBJ2-7	CASSLAGFEQYF	TGTGCCAGCAGCTTAGCCGGGTTCGAGCAGTACTTC
TRBD2	TRBV6-6	many	TRBJ2-5	CASSYPSGGAETQYF	TGTGCCAGCAGTTACCCTAGCGGGGGGGCTGAGACCCAGTACTTC
-	TRBV14	few	TRBJ2-3	CASSQDEGGGGTDTQYF	TGTGCCAGCAGCCAAGATGAGGGCGGTGGGGGCACAGATACGCAGTATTTT
-	TRBV5-5	many	TRBJ2-7	CASSLRAISYEQYF	TGTGCCAGCAGCTTGAGGGCGATCTCCTACGAGCAGTACTTC
-	TRBV4-3	many	TRBJ2-1	CASSGGNEQFF	TGCGCCAGCAGTGGGGGCAATGAGCAGTTCTTC
-	TRBV4-2	-	TRBJ1-4	CASSQDRREPTNEKLFF	TGTGCCAGCAGCCAAGATAGGAGGGAGCCAACTAATGAAAAACTGTTTTTT
-	TRBV18	few	TRBJ2-3	CASSPATTTDTQYF	TGTGCCAGCTCACCCGCGACCACGACAGATACGCAGTATTTT
TRBD2	TRBV6-5	few	TRBJ2-2	CASSFIAGAPGELFF	TGTGCCAGCAGTTTTATAGCGGGAGCTCCCGGGGAGCTGTTTTTT
-	TRBV30	few	TRBJ2-2	CAWSHGTNTGELFF	TGTGCCTGGAGCCACGGGACGAACACCGGGGAGCTGTTTTTT
TRBD1	TRBV19	-	TRBJ1-1	CASSIGDSLNTEAFF	TGTGCCAGTAGTATCGGGGACAGTCTGAACACTGAAGCTTTCTTT
-	TRBV29-1	few	TRBJ2-7	CSVEGQKPYEQYF	TGCAGCGTTGAAGGGCAGAAACCCTACGAGCAGTACTTC
TRBD2	TRBV4-1	-	TRBJ2-7	CASSQGALAGSSYEQYF	TGCGCCAGCAGCCAAGGGGCCCTAGCGGGTAGCTCCTACGAGCAGTACTTC
-	TRBV19	-	TRBJ2-4	CASSSGAKNIQYF	TGTGCCAGTAGTAGCGGGGCCAAAAACATTCAGTACTTC
TRBD2	TRBV4-1	-	TRBJ2-1	CASSQRPGGVDEQFF	TGCGCCAGCAGCCAACGTCCGGGGGGGGTTGATGAGCAGTTCTTC
-	TRBV2	-	TRBJ1-5	CASSEGAFGGQPQHF	TGTGCCAGCAGTGAAGGAGCTTTCGGGGGTCAGCCCCAGCATTTT
-	TRBV13	-	TRBJ1-6	CASKESGGSYNSPLHF	TGTGCCAGCAAAGAATCCGGAGGCTCCTATAATTCACCCCTCCACTTT
-	TRBV6-1	-	TRBJ2-1	CASSGTAGTSPYNEQFF	TGTGCCAGCAGTGGAACTGCGGGGACATCGCCCTACAATGAGCAGTTCTTC
-	TRBV10-1	few	TRBJ1-1	CASSEDGGDEAFF	TGCGCCAGCAGTGAGGATGGGGGAGATGAAGCTTTCTTT
TRBD2	TRBV7-9	many	TRBJ2-2	CASSSGLARNTGELFF	TGTGCCAGCAGCTCGGGACTAGCGAGGAACACCGGGGAGCTGTTTTTT
-	TRBV7-8	many	TRBJ2-5	CASSSWTDQETQYF	TGTGCCAGCAGCTCGTGGACAGACCAAGAGACCCAGTACTTC